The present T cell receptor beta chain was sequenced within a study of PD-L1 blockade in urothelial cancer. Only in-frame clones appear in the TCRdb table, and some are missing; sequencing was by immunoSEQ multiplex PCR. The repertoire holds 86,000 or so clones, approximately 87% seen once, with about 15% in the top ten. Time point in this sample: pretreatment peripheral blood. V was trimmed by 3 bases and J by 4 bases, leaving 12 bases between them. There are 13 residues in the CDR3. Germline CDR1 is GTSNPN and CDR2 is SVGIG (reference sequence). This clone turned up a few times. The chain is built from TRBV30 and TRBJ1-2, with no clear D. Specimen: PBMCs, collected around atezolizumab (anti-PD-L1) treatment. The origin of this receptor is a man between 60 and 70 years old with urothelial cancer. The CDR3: CAWRQRGVYGYTF. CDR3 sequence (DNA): TGTGCCTGGAGGCAACGGGGAGTCTATGGCTACACCTTC.